Listed below are T cell receptor beta chains from one sample, sequenced in a study of Graves' ophthalmopathy and Graves' hyperthyroidism. In TCRdb, the multiplex PCR reads were re-called with MiXCR into one record per CDR3 protein. The top ten hold around 1.4% of the sample, which has fewer than 400,000 distinct CDR3 sequences, around 18% seen once. The specimen was peripheral blood. These receptors were obtained from a woman aged 18-29 years with Graves' ophthalmopathy. CDR3s include the opening cysteine and the closing phenylalanine or tryptophan. The D gene is left open where the match is weak. The size entry is marked missing in some rows and otherwise reads once, few, many or a size class.

CASSRPSGGASYEQYF,TGTGCCAGCAGTCGTCCTAGCGGGGGGGCGAGTTACGAGCAGTACTTC,TRBV6-2/TRBV6-3,many,TRBJ2-7,TRBD2
CARSLSGKETQYF,TGTGCCAGGAGCTTATCGGGGAAGGAGACCCAGTACTTC,TRBV7-3,once,TRBJ2-5,-
CASSYVGAEQYF,TGTGCCAGCAGTTACGTTGGGGCCGAGCAGTACTTC,TRBV6-2/TRBV6-3,once,TRBJ2-7,-
CASSPGGGRSGETQYF,TGTGCCAGCAGCCCCGGCGGCGGGAGGAGTGGCGAGACCCAGTACTTC,TRBV12-3/TRBV12-4,few,TRBJ2-5,TRBD2
CAGSYWTAANTGELFF,TGTGCCGGCAGTTACTGGACAGCGGCGAACACCGGGGAGCTGTTTTTT,TRBV6-5,many,TRBJ2-2,-
CASSRDRVSGNTIHF,TGTGCCAGCAGTCGGGACAGGGTCTCTGGAAACACCATACATTTT,TRBV12-3/TRBV12-4,many,TRBJ1-3,TRBD1
CASSFSGQGNTEAFF,TGTGCCAGCAGCTTCTCCGGACAGGGGAACACTGAAGCTTTCTTT,TRBV7-2,many,TRBJ1-1,TRBD1
CASSIAGDTEAFF,TGTGCCAGTAGTATAGCAGGAGACACTGAAGCTTTCTTT,TRBV19,many,TRBJ1-1,-
CASSPRDPGGNEQFF,TGTGCCAGCAGTCCACGGGACCCCGGCGGCAATGAGCAGTTCTTC,TRBV12-3/TRBV12-4,many,TRBJ2-1,-
CVLGRGVDTEAFF,TGTGTCTTGGGACGGGGGGTAGACACTGAAGCTTTCTTT,TRBV7-8,many,TRBJ1-1,-
CASSWSASSPLHF,TGTGCCAGCAGTTGGTCGGCCTCGTCACCCCTCCACTTT,TRBV28,-,TRBJ1-6,-
CASSLVRTTYEQYF,TGTGCCAGCAGCTTAGTACGGACTACCTACGAGCAGTACTTC,TRBV11-2,many,TRBJ2-7,-
CASSHHTSGVLQETQYF,TGTGCCAGCAGCCATCATACTAGCGGGGTACTCCAAGAGACCCAGTACTTC,TRBV5-6,-,TRBJ2-5,TRBD2
CASSAASGYEQYF,TGTGCCAGCAGTGCGGCTAGCGGTTACGAGCAGTACTTC,TRBV6-1,few,TRBJ2-7,TRBD2
CASSIRLSRQETQYF,TGTGCCAGCAGTATAAGGTTGTCGCGACAAGAGACCCAGTACTTC,TRBV6-2/TRBV6-3,many,TRBJ2-5,-
CSVEGGDRKNIQYF,TGCAGCGTTGAAGGGGGGGACAGGAAAAACATTCAGTACTTC,TRBV29-1,many,TRBJ2-4,TRBD1
CATYARFNTGELFF,TGTGCCACGTATGCACGGTTTAACACCGGGGAGCTGTTTTTT,TRBV24-1,-,TRBJ2-2,-
CASSLREDSEAFF,TGTGCCAGCAGTTTAAGGGAAGACAGTGAAGCTTTCTTT,TRBV28,many,TRBJ1-1,-
CASSTPESPSGELFF,TGTGCCAGTAGTACCCCGGAAAGTCCCTCAGGGGAGCTGTTTTTT,TRBV19,many,TRBJ2-2,-
CASSSRLGTQYF,TGTGCCAGCAGTTCCCGCCTGGGGACCCAGTACTTC,TRBV27,many,TRBJ2-5,-
CASSLDPKPYGYTF,TGTGCCAGCAGCTTAGACCCAAAACCCTATGGCTACACCTTC,TRBV7-2,-,TRBJ1-2,-
CAWSVGGSYEQYF,TGTGCCTGGAGTGTAGGAGGCTCCTACGAGCAGTACTTC,TRBV30,many,TRBJ2-7,-
CASSGGTSGRSYEQYF,TGTGCCAGCAGCGGCGGGACTAGCGGGAGATCCTACGAGCAGTACTTC,TRBV11-2,-,TRBJ2-7,TRBD2
CASSSRDRVPIKNIQYF,TGTGCCAGCAGTTCCCGGGACAGGGTTCCAATCAAAAACATTCAGTACTTC,TRBV28,many,TRBJ2-4,TRBD1
CASSSDSSSYEQYF,TGTGCCAGCAGCTCGGACAGCAGCTCCTACGAGCAGTACTTC,TRBV7-2,many,TRBJ2-7,-
CASSQWTMNTEAFF,TGTGCCAGCAGCCAATGGACAATGAACACTGAAGCTTTCTTT,TRBV16,many,TRBJ1-1,-
CASSESAFQETQYF,TGTGCCAGCAGTGAGTCTGCTTTCCAAGAGACCCAGTACTTC,TRBV6-1,many,TRBJ2-5,-
CATSWSSGRWYEQYF,TGTGCCACCTCCTGGTCTAGCGGGAGGTGGTACGAGCAGTACTTC,TRBV7-2,-,TRBJ2-7,TRBD2
CASSLGLADVYEQYF,TGTGCCAGCAGCTTGGGACTAGCTGACGTCTACGAGCAGTACTTC,TRBV11-1,many,TRBJ2-7,TRBD2
CASSVYPIPMEGVIRDEQYF,TGTGCCAGCAGCGTATATCCCATCCCCATGGAGGGTGTAATTCGTGACGAGCAGTACTTC,TRBV9,many,TRBJ2-7,-
CATSKGLLGYEQYF,TGTGCCACCAGCAAGGGACTTCTAGGGTACGAGCAATACTTC,TRBV15,-,TRBJ2-7,-
CASSFIGTATGELFF,TGTGCCAGCAGTTTCATAGGGACAGCGACCGGGGAGCTGTTTTTT,TRBV28,-,TRBJ2-2,TRBD1
CASSPRGVRGPWETQYF,TGTGCCAGCAGCCCGCGCGGAGTTCGGGGGCCCTGGGAGACCCAGTACTTC,TRBV14,many,TRBJ2-5,-
CASSTGQGMRDTQYF,TGTGCCAGCAGCACCGGACAGGGGATGAGGGATACGCAGTATTTT,TRBV11-2,-,TRBJ2-3,TRBD1
CASSIQRGVNTGELFF,TGTGCCAGTAGTATCCAGCGGGGGGTGAACACCGGGGAGCTGTTTTTT,TRBV19,many,TRBJ2-2,TRBD2
CASSQDWDGNTIYF,TGTGCCAGCAGCCAAGATTGGGATGGAAACACCATATATTTT,TRBV3-1,many,TRBJ1-3,-
CASSQFITEAFF,TGTGCCAGCAGTCAGTTTATCACTGAAGCTTTCTTT,TRBV6-1,many,TRBJ1-1,-
CASRRDRASAEAFF,TGTGCCAGCAGACGGGACAGGGCCTCCGCTGAAGCTTTCTTT,TRBV9,many,TRBJ1-1,TRBD1
CASKGDLPWSYTF,TGTGCCAGTAAAGGGGATCTCCCTTGGAGCTACACCTTC,TRBV19,-,TRBJ1-2,-
CATSDPRRGANTGELFF,TGTGCCACCAGTGATCCGCGCCGGGGGGCGAACACCGGGGAGCTGTTTTTT,TRBV24-1,-,TRBJ2-2,TRBD2
CASSRDSPSYGYTF,TGTGCCAGCAGCCGGGACAGCCCAAGCTATGGCTACACCTTC,TRBV7-2,-,TRBJ1-2,TRBD1
CSVWGKETQYF,TGCAGCGTCTGGGGAAAAGAGACCCAGTACTTC,TRBV29-1,-,TRBJ2-5,-
CACRGANVLTF,TGTGCTTGTAGGGGGGCCAACGTCCTGACTTTC,TRBV28,many,TRBJ2-6,-
CASITRVFYDTGELFF,TGTGCCAGCATCACCAGGGTTTTCTACGACACCGGGGAGCTGTTTTTT,TRBV12-3/TRBV12-4,many,TRBJ2-2,-
CASSLSRVMSDEQYF,TGTGCCAGCAGTTTATCCAGGGTTATGAGCGACGAGCAGTACTTC,TRBV27,many,TRBJ2-7,-
CASSYSRGGTTEAFF,TGTGCCAGCAGTTACTCGAGAGGGGGGACCACTGAAGCTTTCTTT,TRBV6-5,many,TRBJ1-1,-
CASSLSGGYETQYF,TGTGCCAGCAGTTTAAGCGGGGGATACGAGACCCAGTACTTC,TRBV28,few,TRBJ2-5,TRBD2
CASSQEGLSNQPQHF,TGTGCCAGCAGCCAAGAAGGTTTAAGCAATCAGCCCCAGCATTTT,TRBV3-1,-,TRBJ1-5,-
CSARDRPGEGYTF,TGCAGTGCTAGAGATAGGCCCGGGGAAGGCTACACCTTC,TRBV20-1,-,TRBJ1-2,-